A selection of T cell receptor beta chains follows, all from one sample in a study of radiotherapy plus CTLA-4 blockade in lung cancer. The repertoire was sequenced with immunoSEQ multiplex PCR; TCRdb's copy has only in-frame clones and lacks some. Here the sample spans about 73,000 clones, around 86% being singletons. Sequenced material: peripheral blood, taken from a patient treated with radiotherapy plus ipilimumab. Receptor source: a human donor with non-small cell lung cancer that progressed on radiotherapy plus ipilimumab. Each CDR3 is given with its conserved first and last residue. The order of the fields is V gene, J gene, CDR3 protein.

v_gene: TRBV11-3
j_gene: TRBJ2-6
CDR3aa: CASSFGQGLAGLSGANVLTF

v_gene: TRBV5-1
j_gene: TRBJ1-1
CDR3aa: CASSLAGYNTEAFF

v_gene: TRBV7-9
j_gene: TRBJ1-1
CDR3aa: CASSPEQGSTEAFF

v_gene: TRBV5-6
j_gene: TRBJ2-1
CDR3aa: CASYPRGGPKYNEQFF

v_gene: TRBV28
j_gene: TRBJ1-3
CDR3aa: CASSFGTGTGNTIYF

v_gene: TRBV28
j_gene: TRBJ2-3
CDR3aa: CAGGGGTDTQYF

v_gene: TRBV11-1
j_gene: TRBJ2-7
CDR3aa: CASSLNFLGTSDRYEQYF

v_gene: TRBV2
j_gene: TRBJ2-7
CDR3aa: CASIGREISYEQYF

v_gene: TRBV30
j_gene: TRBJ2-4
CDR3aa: CAWSVGQGGLAKNIQYF

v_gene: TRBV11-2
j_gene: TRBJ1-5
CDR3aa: CASSLSTGPFNQPQHF

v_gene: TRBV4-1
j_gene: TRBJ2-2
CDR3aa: CASSQASGELFF

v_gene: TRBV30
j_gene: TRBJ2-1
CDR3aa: CAWRWVNEQFF

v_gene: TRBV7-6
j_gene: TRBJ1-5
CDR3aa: CASSFQGGQPQHF

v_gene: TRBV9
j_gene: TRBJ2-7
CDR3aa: CASSVGQGSTYEQYF

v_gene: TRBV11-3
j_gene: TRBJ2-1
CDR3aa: CASSFDRGDEQFF